Below are 11 T cell receptor beta chains sequenced from a single sample in a study of Ad26.COV2.S vaccination and SARS-CoV-2 variants. The protocol was immunoSEQ multiplex PCR, while the TCRdb copy is restricted to in-frame clones and leaves out a portion. Of hundreds of thousands of clones in the sample, about 90% were seen once. As to treatment: around 19 received Ad26.COV2.S at low or high dose, single or two shots; 5 received placebo; per-sample allocation not given. The study sampled participants on day 63 after the first vaccine or placebo injection. Sequencing used peripheral blood, obtained in a trial of Ad26.COV2.S vaccine versus placebo. The origin of the receptors is a person between 18 and 60 years old who received the Ad26.COV2.S COVID-19 vaccine or a placebo.

V is TRBV12-3 or TRBV12-4 and J is TRBJ1-2, with D uncertain. The CDR3 covers 12 residues. The V end lost 3 bases, the J end lost 8 bases, and 10 bases lay between the germline ends. The CDR3 protein is CASSLFGLGYTF. The DNA for the CDR3 is TGTGCCAGCAGTTTGTTCGGCTTGGGCTACACCTTC.

The genes are TRBV6-6 and TRBJ2-5, with D possibly being TRBD2 (6 bases). V lost 0 bases and J lost 5, with 16 bases in between. Looked up from germline, CDR1 is MNHNY and CDR2 is SVGAGI (reference sequence). The CDR3 is 16 amino acids. The CDR3 sequence is CASSYSNGGSGETQYF. In DNA, the CDR3 is TGTGCCAGCAGTTACTCGAACGGGGGTTCGGGCGAGACCCAGTACTTC.

Only a few counts were recorded for this clone. The rearrangement links TRBV2 to TRBJ2-7; D gene uncertain. V shed 5 bases and J shed 4 bases, with 9 bases lying between them. The CDR3 contains 12 residues. Germline V CDR1 and CDR2: SNHLY, FYNNEI. The CDR3 coding sequence is TGTGCCAGCAGTTTTATCGGATACGAGCAGTACTTC. Translated: CASSFIGYEQYF.

This clone was detected once. This sample also contains other DNA sequences that code for the same CDR3. V usage is TRBV12-3 or TRBV12-4 and J usage is TRBJ1-2, with D unclear. V lost 0 bases, J lost 4 bases, and 6 bases lay in between. The CDR3 runs 13 residues. The CDR3: CASSLAGTYGYTF. CDR3 nucleotides: TGTGCCAGCAGTTTAGCTGGAACCTATGGCTACACCTTC.

The chain employs TRBV5-6 and TRBJ2-7; D possibly corresponds to TRBD2 (6 bases). Deletions cut 2 bases from V and 4 bases from J, with 13 bases between. Per germline, CDR1 SGHDT and CDR2 YYEEEE. The CDR3 contains 14 residues. CDR3 region: CASSFRGGLYEQYF. CDR3 sequence (DNA): TGTGCCAGCAGCTTCCGAGGAGGGTTGTACGAGCAGTACTTC.

The chain couples TRBV5-4 to TRBJ1-1; 7 bases are a match to TRBD1. Germline CDR1 reads SGHNT; CDR2 reads YYREEE (reference sequence). The CDR3 contains 16 residues. V was pared by 0 bases and J by 5 bases, with 10 bases of the junction left unmatched. The CDR3 spells CASSLAPTGIGTEAFF. The CDR3 DNA reads as TGTGCCAGCAGCTTGGCCCCGACAGGGATCGGGACTGAAGCTTTCTTT.

V usage is TRBV19 and J usage is TRBJ2-5, with TRBD2 matching 9 bases. Germline CDR1 is LNHDA and CDR2 is SQIVND (reference sequence). Trimming took 5 bases from V and 3 from J; bases not matched to a gene: 7. This CDR3 spans 15 amino acids. CDR3 amino acids: CASSLLGLAEETQYF. The CDR3, as DNA: TGTGCCAGTAGTCTTCTGGGACTAGCAGAAGAGACCCAGTACTTC. Full variable domain (outside the CDR3, taken from reference TRBV19 and TRBJ2-5): DGGITQSPKYLFRKEGQNVTLSCEQNLNHDAMYWYRQDPGQGLRLIYYSQIVNDFQKGDIAEGYSVSREKKESFPLTVTSAQKNPTAFYLCASSLLGLAEETQYFGPGTRLLVL.

The V and J genes are TRBV6-6 and TRBJ2-1; 7 bases fit TRBD2. The CDR3 spans 14 residues. Germline V gene sequence: CDR1 MNHNY, CDR2 SVGAGI (reference sequence). With 0 bases clipped from V and 6 bases from J, the junction kept 2 bases outside the gene matches. The CDR3 coding sequence is TGTGCCAGCAGTTACTCGGGGGGGTTCAATGAGCAGTTCTTC. Its protein product is CASSYSGGFNEQFF.

The rearrangement uses TRBV3-1 (or the pseudogene TRBV3-2) and TRBJ2-7, with TRBD1 identical over 8 bases. From germline, CDR1 is LGHDT and CDR2 YNNKEL (reference sequence). The ends lost 4 bases at V and 9 bases at J; junction bases unmatched: 8. This CDR3 region has 13 residues. In DNA form, the CDR3 reads TGTGCCAGCAGCCCCACCGAGACAGGGGTGCAGTACTTC. Protein sequence: CASSPTETGVQYF.

Details on this clone: The junction does not match germline at one end; this may be a read error. The same CDR3 also results from other DNA sequences found in this sample. V gene TRBV18 combines with J gene TRBJ2-5, with D perhaps TRBD2 (5 bases). The CDR3 contains 13 residues. Germline V gene sequence: CDR1 KGHSH, CDR2 LQKENI. For the CDR3, the DNA is TGTGCCAGTTCACCCCTAGCACAAGAGACCCAGTACTTC. Protein sequence: CASSPLAQETQYF.

The chain couples TRBV2 to TRBJ2-1, with D uncertain. The germline CDR1 and CDR2 sequences are SNHLY and FYNNEI. The ends were cut back, 3 bases at V and 9 bases at J, with 12 bases in the middle. There are 13 residues in the CDR3. CDR3 in DNA: TGTGCCAGCAGTGATGGCAACTGGGGTGAGCAGTTCTTC. This sequence encodes CASSDGNWGEQFF.